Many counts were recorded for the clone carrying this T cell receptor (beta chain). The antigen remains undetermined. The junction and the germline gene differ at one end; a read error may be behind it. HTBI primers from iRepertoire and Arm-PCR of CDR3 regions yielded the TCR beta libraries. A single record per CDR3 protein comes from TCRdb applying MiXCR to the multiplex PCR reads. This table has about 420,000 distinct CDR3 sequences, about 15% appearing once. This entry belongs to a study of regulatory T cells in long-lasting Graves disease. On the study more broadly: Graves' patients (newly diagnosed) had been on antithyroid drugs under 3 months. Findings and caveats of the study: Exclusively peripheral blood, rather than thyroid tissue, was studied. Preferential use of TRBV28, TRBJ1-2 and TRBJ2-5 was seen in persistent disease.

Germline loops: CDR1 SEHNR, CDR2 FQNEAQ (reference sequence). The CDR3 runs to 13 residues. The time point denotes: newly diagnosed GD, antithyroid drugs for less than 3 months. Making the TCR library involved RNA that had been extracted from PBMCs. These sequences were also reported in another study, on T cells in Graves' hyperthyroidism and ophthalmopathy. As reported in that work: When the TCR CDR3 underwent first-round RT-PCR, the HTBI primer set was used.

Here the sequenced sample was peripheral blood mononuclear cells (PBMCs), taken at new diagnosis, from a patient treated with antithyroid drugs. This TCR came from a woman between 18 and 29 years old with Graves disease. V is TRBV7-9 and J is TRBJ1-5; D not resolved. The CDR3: CASSLDGNQPQHF. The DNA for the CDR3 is TGCGCCAGCAGCTTGGACGGCAATCAGCCCCAGCATTTT. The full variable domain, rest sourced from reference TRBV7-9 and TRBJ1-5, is DTGVSQNPRHKITKRGQNVTFRCDPISEHNRLYWYRQTLGQGPEFLTYFQNEAQLEKSRLLSDRFSAERPKGSFSTLEIQRTEQGDSAMYLCASSLDGNQPQHFGDGTRLSIL.